Sequencing of this TCR beta chain was carried out in a study of blood T cell repertoires in COVID-19. In the study overall: Whether acute or convalescent, the COVID-19 samples came from the United States, Italy and Spain.

This CDR3 is 19 amino acids long. Germline V gene sequence: CDR1 SGHNT, CDR2 YYREEE (reference sequence). Unmatched junction bases numbered 12, after V lost 3 bases and J lost 3 bases. In the authors' workflow: Counts of nucleated cells, estimated from reference gene primer amplification, were obtained. Profiled with immunoSEQ multiplex PCR; TCRdb holds only in-frame clones, not every one. Clonal size and the V and J genes are those of that table, whereas D and trimming came from the DNA. The sample lists about 80,000 clones, 70% to 85% occurring once. The source of this sequence is a human donor in a cohort sampled during active COVID-19. The chain couples TRBV5-4 to TRBJ2-3; 14 bases are a match to TRBD2. Specimen: peripheral blood. Here the CDR3 DNA reads TGTGCCAGCAGCTCTGCCGGGACTAGCGGGGGTCTAAGGACAGATACGCAGTATTTT. The encoded protein is CASSSAGTSGGLRTDTQYF.